Listed here are 10 T cell receptor beta chains from one sample, sequenced in a study of cytomegalovirus exposure and HLA in healthy donors. The study ran its PCR with 60 Vbeta and 13 Jbeta primers. Here immunoSEQ multiplex PCR was the method, and the copy in TCRdb shows in-frame clones only, minus some. The table lists more than 200,000 clones, roughly 68% of them singletons, with 2.6% in the top ten. Sequencing input: PBMCs. Receptors originate from a man between 35 and 55 years old in good health and CMV-seropositive.

Worth noting for this clone: The junction departs from germline at one end; a sequencing error may be responsible. The chain links TRBV7-9 to TRBJ2-3; 7 nucleotides match TRBD2. Germline values: CDR1 SEHNR, CDR2 FQNEAQ (reference sequence). The CDR3 totals 17 residues. The CDR3 DNA reads TGTGCCAGCAGCTTCACCCGGACGGGGGAGGGCACAGATGCGCAGTATTTT. Translation: CASSFTRTGEGTDAQYF.

In regard to this clone: Compared with germline, one end of the junction differs, possibly owing to a read error. The V gene is TRBV11-3, the J gene TRBJ1-2; tentative D call: TRBD1 (5 bases). The germline gives CDR1 SGHNT, CDR2 YENEEA. The CDR3 length is 13 residues. DNA for the CDR3: TGTGCCAGCAGCTTAACCAGAACAGGTGGATCGGCCTTC. It specifies CASSLTRTGGSAF.

The CDR3 reads CASSSTEDRATDTQYF. The CDR3 nucleotides read TGTGCCAGCTCATCTACAGAGGACAGGGCCACAGATACGCAGTATTTT. This chain uses TRBV18 with TRBJ2-3; 8 nucleotides agree with TRBD1. The CDR3 is made up of 16 amino acids. J gave up 2 bases and V 5 bases, and 9 bases lay outside the gene matches. Germline loops: CDR1 KGHSH, CDR2 LQKENI. Full variable domain (remainder filled in from reference TRBV18 and TRBJ2-3): NAGVMQNPRHLVRRRGQEARLRCSPMKGHSHVYWYRQLPEEGLKFMVYLQKENIIDESGMPKERFSAEFPKEGPSILRIQQVVRGDSAAYFCASSSTEDRATDTQYFGPGTRLTVL.

The chain couples TRBV7-9 to TRBJ2-7, with D tentatively TRBD2 (5 bases). Germline V gene lookup returns CDR1 SEHNR and CDR2 FQNEAQ (reference sequence). V lost 2 bases and J lost 6, with 8 bases in between. The CDR3 has 12 amino acids. The CDR3 spells CASSLSGIEQYF. CDR3 DNA: TGTGCCAGCAGCTTAAGCGGAATCGAGCAGTACTTC.

In this sample, this clone turned up a few times. The genes are TRBV10-3 and TRBJ2-5, with 7 bases identical to TRBD2. The CDR3 runs 15 residues. With V trimmed by 2 bases and J by 1 base, 4 bases remained unmatched. Looked up from germline, CDR1 is ENHRY and CDR2 is SYGVKD. The CDR3 protein is CAISETRTSQETQYF. CDR3 nucleotide sequence: TGTGCCATCAGTGAGACACGGACTAGCCAAGAGACCCAGTACTTC.

The rearrangement links TRBV9 to TRBJ2-1; TRBD2 is a possible D gene (5 bases). The CDR3 sequence is 11 residues long. Trimming shortened V by 4 bases and J by 9 bases, and 8 bases separated the two germline ends. In germline, CDR1 is SGDLS, CDR2 YYNGEE. The CDR3 coding sequence is TGTGCCAGCAGCCAAGGAGGTGAGCAGTTCTTC. As protein: CASSQGGEQFF.

The rearrangement joins TRBV19 to TRBJ1-4, with TRBD1 matching 7 bases. CDR3 length: 13 residues. The germline V gene has CDR1 LNHDA and CDR2 SQIVND (reference sequence). The J segment lost 7 bases and the V segment lost 8 bases, leaving 7 bases of the junction unmatched. The DNA for the CDR3 is TGTGCCAGTCAAGGGGGCCGGGGTGAAAAACTGTTTTTT. Translated, it gives CASQGGRGEKLFF. Based on the CDR3 plus reference TRBV19 and TRBJ1-4, the full variable domain is DGGITQSPKYLFRKEGQNVTLSCEQNLNHDAMYWYRQDPGQGLRLIYYSQIVNDFQKGDIAEGYSVSREKKESFPLTVTSAQKNPTAFYLCASQGGRGEKLFFGSGTQLSVL.

The rearrangement joins TRBV5-8 to TRBJ1-2; tentatively, D is TRBD1 (6 bases). This CDR3 contains 14 residues. The germline V gene encodes CDR1 SGHTS and CDR2 YDEGEE. Between the trimmed V and J ends, which lost 5 bases and 4 bases, there was a span of 15 bases. The DNA of the CDR3 is TGTGCCAGCAGACGAAAGGGGGTCGGCTATGGCTACACCTTC. Protein: CASRRKGVGYGYTF. Variable domain in full (rest from reference TRBV5-8 and TRBJ1-2): EAGVTQSPTHLIKTRGQQATLRCSPISGHTSVYWYQQALGLGLQFLLWYDEGEERNRGNFPPRFSGRQFPNYSSELNVNALELEDSALYLCASRRKGVGYGYTFGSGTRLTVV.

In its sample, this clone was seen once. The rearrangement joins TRBV5-4 to TRBJ2-3; D ambiguous. V lost 6 bases and J lost 1, with 15 bases in between. This CDR3 comprises 15 residues. Germline V lookup: CDR1 SGHNT, CDR2 YYREEE (reference sequence). The CDR3 loop is CASTQWASGTDTQYF. Written as DNA, the CDR3 is TGTGCCAGCACCCAATGGGCCAGTGGCACAGATACGCAGTATTTT.

The chain couples TRBV6-5 to TRBJ1-1; D is undetermined. Trimming cost V 5 bases and J 2 bases, with 6 bases left between them. Per germline, CDR1 MNHEY and CDR2 SVGAGI. There are 12 residues in the CDR3. The CDR3 nucleotides read TGTGCCAGCAGTGAAGCCAACACTGAAGCTTTCTTT. Its protein is CASSEANTEAFF.